What follows are 5 T cell receptor beta chains derived from one specimen sequenced in a study of blood T cell repertoires in COVID-19. The method was immunoSEQ multiplex PCR; TCRdb's version includes in-frame clones alone and lacks a portion of them. There are 220,000 or so clones in the sample; around 83% occur only once, and approximately 1.3% lies in the top ten. The sample comprised PBMCs or T cells enriched from blood (not recorded which). The receptors originated from a woman aged 40 to 49 with acute COVID-19.

The gene calls are TRBV24-1 and TRBJ2-7; 7 nucleotides match TRBD1. V dropped 4 bases and J dropped 7; count of bases not matched to a gene: 9. CDR1 KGHDR and CDR2 SFDVKD come from the germline V gene. The CDR3 has 14 amino acids. CDR3 nucleotide sequence: TGTGCCACCAGTGACTCGGACAGGTCGGAAGAGCAGTACTTC. Translated: CATSDSDRSEEQYF.

The chain has TRBV4-1 and TRBJ1-1, with D tentatively TRBD1 (5 bases). The CDR3 spans 17 residues. V lost 3 bases and J 4 bases, leaving 21 bases between the germline ends. Germline loops: CDR1 MGHRA, CDR2 YSYEKL. In DNA, the CDR3 is TGCGCCAGCAGCCATGCAATGGGGAGGACAAGAGGCACTGAAGCTTTCTTT. This encodes CASSHAMGRTRGTEAFF.

This sequence joins TRBV5-5 and TRBJ2-3; maybe TRBD2 (6 bases). This CDR3 region has 14 residues. CDR1 SGHKS and CDR2 YYEKEE come from the germline V gene (reference sequence). V was cut by 2 bases and J by 1 base, with 8 bases left in between. The CDR3 DNA sequence: TGTGCCAGCAGCTTCGGCGGGGGCACAGATACGCAGTATTTT. Protein sequence: CASSFGGGTDTQYF.

This clone was counted only a few times. The chain links TRBV25-1 to TRBJ1-1; tentative D call: TRBD1 (6 bases). V was trimmed by 8 bases and J by 2 bases, leaving 12 bases between them. CDR1 is MGHDK, CDR2 SYGVNS, per germline. This CDR3 has 13 amino acids. The CDR3 bases are TGTGCCAGCCAAACAGGGCTTAACACTGAAGCTTTCTTT. Amino acid sequence: CASQTGLNTEAFF.

This chain links TRBV5-1 with TRBJ2-5; maybe TRBD2 (5 bases). The germline CDR1 and CDR2 sequences are SGHRS and YFSETQ. The CDR3 loop spans 14 amino acids. V gave up 5 bases and J gave up 2 bases, with 13 bases separating them. CDR3 in DNA: TGCGCCAGCAGTAACGGGGTCTTTCAAGAGACCCAGTACTTC. Translation: CASSNGVFQETQYF. The whole variable domain, remainder taken from reference TRBV5-1 and TRBJ2-5, is KAGVTQTPRYLIKTRGQQVTLSCSPISGHRSVSWYQQTPGQGLQFLFEYFSETQRNKGNFPGRFSGRQFSNSRSEMNVSTLELGDSALYLCASSNGVFQETQYFGPGTRLLVL.